Each of the 10 T cell receptor beta chains below was sequenced from the same sample in a study of CD4 T cells in relation to SARS-CoV-2 and coronaviruses (dated by TCRdb to the early 2020s). No antigen has been identified for these receptors. The library was generated by the immunoSEQ multiplex PCR assay. Sourced from immuneACCESS, this table was stored by TCRdb with only in-frame sequences that have V and J called. A share of the clones is absent; for the studies checked, an unresolved V gene accounts for under half, and the remainder has no known explanation. The sample table shows about 36,000 clones, and about 80% are seen once. Of the sample, 6.6% is held by the ten largest clones. The sample comprised naive CD4+ T cells from PBMCs, cultured in vitro. The cell subset or site label of this sample denotes: naive CD4+ T cells isolated by negative enrichment. These receptors were collected from an adult with COVID-19.

J is TRBJ1-4 and V is TRBV28; TRBD1 aligns across 8 bases. The CDR3 contains 17 residues. Per germline, CDR1 MDHEN and CDR2 SYDVKM. V shed 4 bases, J shed 8 bases, and the junction held 15 bases outside the gene matches. CDR3 sequence (DNA): TGTGCCAGCAGTTCCGGGGGGGCCAGGGGGCTCGAGGAAAAACTGTTTTTT. It translates to CASSSGGARGLEEKLFF.

V is TRBV29-1 and J is TRBJ2-1; D is tentatively TRBD1 or TRBD2 (6 bases each). The V and J ends lost 1 base and 4 bases respectively, with 11 bases between them. Germline CDR1 reads SQVTM; CDR2 reads ANQGSEA. This CDR3 has 14 residues. The CDR3 bases are TGCAGCGTTGAAGGGAGGGGGAGATACAATGAGCAGTTCTTC. The encoded protein is CSVEGRGRYNEQFF.

This sequence joins TRBV12-3 or TRBV12-4 and TRBJ2-3; maybe TRBD2 (6 bases). This CDR3 is 13 amino acids long. Trimming took off 5 bases at V and 6 bases at J, with 12 bases between the two ends. The CDR3 DNA sequence: TGTGCCAGCAGTCCGACTAGTATGGATACGCAGTATTTT. Protein product: CASSPTSMDTQYF.

The rearrangement uses TRBV7-3 and TRBJ2-5, with D possibly TRBD1 on 5 matching bases. Per the germline V gene, CDR1 is SGHTA and CDR2 is FQGTGA. The CDR3 runs 13 residues. V gave up 5 bases and J gave up 1 base, with 8 bases separating them. For the CDR3, the DNA is TGTGCCAGCAGCGTTCAGGGCCAAGAGACCCAGTACTTC. Encoded protein: CASSVQGQETQYF.

The chain couples TRBV30 to TRBJ2-7; 9 bases line up with TRBD1. Unmatched junction bases numbered 11, after V lost 4 bases and J lost 4 bases. The germline gives CDR1 GTSNPN, CDR2 SVGIG (reference sequence). CDR3 size: 15 residues. CDR3 sequence: CAWIQNRGRAYEQYF. CDR3 in DNA: TGTGCCTGGATACAAAACAGGGGGCGCGCATACGAGCAGTACTTC.

This chain uses TRBV7-2 with TRBJ2-1; D unresolved. The V and J ends lost 3 bases and 6 bases respectively, with 6 bases between them. Germline CDR1 SGHTA, CDR2 FQGNSA. This CDR3 region has 12 residues. In DNA, the CDR3 is TGTGCCAGCAGCTTTCAGGTCAATGAGCAGTTCTTC. This translates into CASSFQVNEQFF. The whole variable domain, filled in from reference TRBV7-2 and TRBJ2-1, reads GAGVSQSPSNKVTEKGKDVELRCDPISGHTALYWYRQSLGQGLEFLIYFQGNSAPDKSGLPSDRFSAERTGGSVSTLTIQRTQQEDSAVYLCASSFQVNEQFFGPGTRLTVL.

This clone was seen a handful of times. This rearrangement joins TRBV2 to TRBJ2-7, with D perhaps TRBD1 (5 bases). Germline CDR1 reads SNHLY; CDR2 reads FYNNEI. With 7 bases removed from V and 0 bases from J, the gap between germline ends came to 13 bases. CDR3 length equals 14 residues. As DNA, the CDR3 is TGTGCCAGCACTAGAAGGGGAAGCTCCTACGAGCAGTACTTC. Translated, it gives CASTRRGSSYEQYF.

The chain has TRBV20-1 and TRBJ2-1; TRBD2 matches at 8 bases. Germline values: CDR1 DFQATT, CDR2 SNEGSKA (reference sequence). V dropped 6 bases and J dropped 6; count of bases not matched to a gene: 1. This CDR3 is built from 11 residues. The DNA of the CDR3 is TGCAGTGCCGGGAGGGTCAATGAGCAGTTCTTC. Protein: CSAGRVNEQFF.

J is TRBJ1-4 and V is TRBV7-2; the D is unclear. The CDR3 is 16 amino acids. The V and J ends lost 5 bases and 0 bases respectively, with 13 bases between them. Per the germline V gene, CDR1 is SGHTA and CDR2 is FQGNSA. CDR3 sequence reads: CASSPRPAATNEKLFF. CDR3 nucleotide sequence: TGTGCCAGCAGCCCACGGCCAGCCGCAACTAATGAAAAACTGTTTTTT. Supplemented by reference TRBV7-2 and TRBJ1-4, the full variable domain reads GAGVSQSPSNKVTEKGKDVELRCDPISGHTALYWYRQSLGQGLEFLIYFQGNSAPDKSGLPSDRFSAERTGGSVSTLTIQRTQQEDSAVYLCASSPRPAATNEKLFFGSGTQLSVL.

Only a few counts were recorded for this clone. This chain links TRBV6-5 with TRBJ1-1; D may be TRBD1 (6 bases). Germline V gene lookup returns CDR1 MNHEY and CDR2 SVGAGI. V shed 10 bases and J shed 6 bases, with 12 bases lying between them. The CDR3 consists of 11 residues. This chain's CDR3 is CATSRQAEAFF. CDR3 sequence (DNA): TGTGCCACGTCCCGACAGGCTGAAGCTTTCTTT.